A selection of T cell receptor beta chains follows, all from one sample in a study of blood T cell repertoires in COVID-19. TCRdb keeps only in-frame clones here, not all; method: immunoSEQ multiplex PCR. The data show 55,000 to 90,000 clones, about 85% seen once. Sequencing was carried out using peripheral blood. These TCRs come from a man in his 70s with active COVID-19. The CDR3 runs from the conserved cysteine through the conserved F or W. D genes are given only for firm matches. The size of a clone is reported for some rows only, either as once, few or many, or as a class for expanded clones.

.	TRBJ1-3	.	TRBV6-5	TGTGCCAGCACTAGAGGCTCTGGAAACACCATATATTTT	CASTRGSGNTIYF
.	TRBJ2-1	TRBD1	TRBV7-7	TGTGCTAGCAGCCCAGCAGGGGGTGAGCAGTTCTTC	CASSPAGGEQFF
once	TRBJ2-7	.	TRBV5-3	TGTGCCAGTACAGGGCTCTACGAGCAGTACTTC	CASTGLYEQYF
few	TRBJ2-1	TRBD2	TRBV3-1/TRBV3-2	TGTGCCAGCAGCCTACTAGCGGGAGGGTTGTTCTTC	CASSLLAGGLFF
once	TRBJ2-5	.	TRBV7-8	TGTGCCAGCAGCCGGGACTCCAAAGAGACCCAGTACTTC	CASSRDSKETQYF
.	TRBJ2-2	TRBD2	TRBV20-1	TGCAGTGCTAGTGGTAGCGGGGACGGGGAGCTGTTTTTT	CSASGSGDGELFF
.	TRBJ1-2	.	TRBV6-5	TGTGCCAGCAGCCGGGATGGTGGCTACACCTTC	CASSRDGGYTF
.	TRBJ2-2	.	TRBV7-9	TGTGCCAGCAGCTTTTCCGCGTCCCCCGGGGAGCTGTTTTTT	CASSFSASPGELFF
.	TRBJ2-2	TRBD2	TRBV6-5	TGTGCCAGCAGTTACTCGAGGTTTGGGGGGGCCGGGGAGCTGTTTTTT	CASSYSRFGGAGELFF
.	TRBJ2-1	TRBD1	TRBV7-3	TGTGCCAGCAGCGCCCGGACAGGGGGCTGGGGTGAGCAGTTCTTC	CASSARTGGWGEQFF
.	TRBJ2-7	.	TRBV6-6	TGTGCCAGCAGGGAGAAGTACGAGCAGTACTTC	CASREKYEQYF
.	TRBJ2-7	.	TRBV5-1	TGCGCCAGCAGCTTGGGTAGCTCCTACGAGCAGTACTTC	CASSLGSSYEQYF
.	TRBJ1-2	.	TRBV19	TGTGCCACTCTCCGCTGGGGGCAGAACTATGGCTACACCTTC	CATLRWGQNYGYTF
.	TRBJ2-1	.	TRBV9	TGTGCCAGCAGCGTCGGACTTCCCAGAGGGGGTGAGCAGTTCTTC	CASSVGLPRGGEQFF
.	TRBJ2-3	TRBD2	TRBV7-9	TGTGCCACAGGAGGTGGGCTAGCGGGAGTTGGGAGCACAGATACGCAGTATTTT	CATGGGLAGVGSTDTQYF
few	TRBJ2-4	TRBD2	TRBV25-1	TGTGCCAGCAGCGCTAGCGGGAGAATGGACAAAAACATTCAGTACTTC	CASSASGRMDKNIQYF
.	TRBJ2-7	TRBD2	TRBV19	TGTGCCAGTAGTATAGGGGGGACTAGCGGGAGCTACGAGCAGTACTTC	CASSIGGTSGSYEQYF
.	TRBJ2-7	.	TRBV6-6	TGTGCCAGCAGCCCCGTTGATCCCCCTTTTCGGGAGCAGTACTTC	CASSPVDPPFREQYF
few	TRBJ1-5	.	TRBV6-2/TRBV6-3	TGTGCCAGCAGTTACGCGGCAAATAGCAATCAGCCCCAGCATTTT	CASSYAANSNQPQHF
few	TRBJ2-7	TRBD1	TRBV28	TGTGCCAGCGGGGGGGACAGGGGTCCCCCTCGGAGGAACGAGCAGTACTTC	CASGGDRGPPRRNEQYF
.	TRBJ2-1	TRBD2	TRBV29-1	TGCAGCGCCCCCGGGGGGGCTAGCGGGAGCGGTGAGCAGTTCTTC	CSAPGGASGSGEQFF
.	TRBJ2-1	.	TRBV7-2	TGTGCCAGCAGCCTACCCTGGAATGAGCAGTTCTTC	CASSLPWNEQFF
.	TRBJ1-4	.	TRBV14	TGTGCCAGCAGCCAAGACCGCCCGCGGGCGGCTGAAAAACTGTTTTTT	CASSQDRPRAAEKLFF
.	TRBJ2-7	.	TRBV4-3	TGCGCCAGCAGCCCCGGACACAACTACGAGCAGTACTTC	CASSPGHNYEQYF
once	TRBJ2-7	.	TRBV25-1	TGTGCCAGCAGTGCCAGTCACGAGCAGTACTTC	CASSASHEQYF
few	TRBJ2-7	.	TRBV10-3	TGTGCCATCAGTGAGTCGGGGGCCCACTACGAGCAGTACTTC	CAISESGAHYEQYF
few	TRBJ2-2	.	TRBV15	TGTGCCACCAGCCCCGGGGGGAACACCGGGGAGCTGTTTTTT	CATSPGGNTGELFF
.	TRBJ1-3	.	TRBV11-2	TGTGCCAGCAGCGGGAGAGCCTACTCTGGAAACACCATATATTTT	CASSGRAYSGNTIYF
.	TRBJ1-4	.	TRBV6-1	TGTGCCAGCAGTGAAGTGGGCACAGGGCCTGAAAAACTGTTTTTT	CASSEVGTGPEKLFF
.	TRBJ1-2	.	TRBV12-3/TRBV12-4	TGTGCCAGCAGCCTAGCGGGCAGGGGCTACACCTTC	CASSLAGRGYTF
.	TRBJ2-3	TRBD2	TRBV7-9	TGTGCCAGCAGCTTAGTTGCCGCAACCTTAGCGGGAGAGGCAGATACGCAGTATTTT	CASSLVAATLAGEADTQYF
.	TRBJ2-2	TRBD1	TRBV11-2	TGTGCCAGCACCACGGACAGGGAGTACACCGGGGAGCTGTTTTTT	CASTTDREYTGELFF
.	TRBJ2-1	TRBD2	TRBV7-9	TGTGCCAGCGCCCAGGGCGGATTAGCGGGACCCTCCAATGAGCAGTTCTTC	CASAQGGLAGPSNEQFF
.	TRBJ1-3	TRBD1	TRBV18	TGTGCCAGCTCAGGGACAGGGTCTGGAAACACCATATATTTT	CASSGTGSGNTIYF
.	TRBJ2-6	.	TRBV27	TGTGCCAGCAGTCCCCTTACGGGAGGGGCCAACGTCCTGACTTTC	CASSPLTGGANVLTF
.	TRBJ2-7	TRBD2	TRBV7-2	TGTGCCAGCAAACGGGGGGGAGTAGCGCGAGAGCAGTACTTC	CASKRGGVAREQYF
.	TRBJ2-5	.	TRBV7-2	TGTGCCAGCAGGTCAAGGAAACTAGGCCCCCAAGAGACCCAGTACTTC	CASRSRKLGPQETQYF
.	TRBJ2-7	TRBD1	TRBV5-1	TGCGCCAGCAGCCCGGGGGCAGGGGGCGGCGAGCAGTACTTC	CASSPGAGGGEQYF
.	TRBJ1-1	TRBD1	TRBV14	TGTGCCAGCAGCCAAAGCCCGACAGGGGGCAGGACTGAAGCTTTCTTT	CASSQSPTGGRTEAFF
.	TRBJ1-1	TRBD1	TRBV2	TGTGCCAGCAGTGGAGGACAGGTTGGGGGCACTGAAGCTTTCTTT	CASSGGQVGGTEAFF
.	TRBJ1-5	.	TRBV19	TGTGCCAGTAGTATGAGCGGGCAGGCTGGTCAGCCCCAGCATTTT	CASSMSGQAGQPQHF
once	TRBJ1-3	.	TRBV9	TGTGCCAGCAGCGTAGCGGGGGACCCCCGAAACACCATATATTTT	CASSVAGDPRNTIYF
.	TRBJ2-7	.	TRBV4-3	TGCGCCAGCAGCCAAGGCGGGGGCCTCTACGAGCAGTACTTC	CASSQGGGLYEQYF
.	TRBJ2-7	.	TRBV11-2	TGTGCCAGCACAATCAGCTCCTACGAGCAGTACTTC	CASTISSYEQYF
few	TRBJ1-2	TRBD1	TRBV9	TGTGCCAGCAGCGTAGTGGGACAGGGAAGTGGCTACACCTTC	CASSVVGQGSGYTF
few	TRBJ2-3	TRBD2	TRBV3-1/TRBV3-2	TGTGCCAGCAGCCATCCAAAGACTAGCGGGAGGGCCGGTACAGATACGCAGTATTTT	CASSHPKTSGRAGTDTQYF
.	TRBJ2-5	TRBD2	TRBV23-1	TGCGCCAGCAGTCAAGCCCCCGGGGGGGGCGAGGAGACCCAGTACTTC	CASSQAPGGGEETQYF
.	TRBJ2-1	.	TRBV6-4	TGTGCCAGCAGCCCGACTAGGGGCTCATACAATGAGCAGTTCTTC	CASSPTRGSYNEQFF
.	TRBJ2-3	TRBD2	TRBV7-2	TGTGCCAGCAGCCCGGGACTAGCGGTGGCAGATACGCAGTATTTT	CASSPGLAVADTQYF
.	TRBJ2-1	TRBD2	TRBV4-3	TGCGCCAGCAGCCAAGGGGTCGCGGGAGCGACGTACAATGAGCAGTTCTTC	CASSQGVAGATYNEQFF
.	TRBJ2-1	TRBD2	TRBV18	TGTGCCAGCTCACCCACCCTAGCGGGAGGGGGCGTTGAGCAGTTCTTC	CASSPTLAGGGVEQFF
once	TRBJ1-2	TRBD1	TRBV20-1	TGCAGTGCTAGTGAACAGGGGCGGGGTGGCTACACCTTC	CSASEQGRGGYTF
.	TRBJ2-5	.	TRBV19	TGTGCCAGTACCCCCTGGGGGGGCGCGGGCGAGACCCAGTACTTC	CASTPWGGAGETQYF
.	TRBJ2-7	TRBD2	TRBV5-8	TGTGCCAGCAGCCCCGGGACTAGCGGGACCTACGAGCAGTACTTC	CASSPGTSGTYEQYF
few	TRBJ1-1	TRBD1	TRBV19	TGTGCCAGTAGTCCAGGGACAGGATACAACACTGAAGCTTTCTTT	CASSPGTGYNTEAFF
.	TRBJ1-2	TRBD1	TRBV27	TGTGCCAGCAGCCCCAGGGGGTCTGACTATGGCTACACCTTC	CASSPRGSDYGYTF
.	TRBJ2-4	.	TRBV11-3	TGTGCCAGCAGCTTAGACCTGGACAGCCTTCAGTACTTC	CASSLDLDSLQYF
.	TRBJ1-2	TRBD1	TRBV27	TGTGCCAGCAGTCCCGGACAGGGTGCTAACTATGGCTACACCTTC	CASSPGQGANYGYTF
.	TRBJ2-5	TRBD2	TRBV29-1	TGCAGCGGTCCGGGCCCCGGGGGGGAGACCCAGTACTTC	CSGPGPGGETQYF
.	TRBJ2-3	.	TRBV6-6	TGTGCCAGCAGTAACCGGGGAACGGGCACAGATACGCAGTATTTT	CASSNRGTGTDTQYF